The 28 T cell receptor beta chains below all came from one sample that was sequenced in a study of Graves' ophthalmopathy and Graves' hyperthyroidism. Scientists amplified the TCR beta CDR3 regions from RNA transcripts. An opening RT-PCR round employed HTBI primers and preceded a second-round multiplex PCR. TCRdb reanalysed the multiplex PCR reads using MiXCR and keeps one entry per CDR3 protein. The sample carries hundreds of thousands of distinct CDR3 sequences, just over 40% recorded once. Sample: peripheral blood. The receptors here all came from an adult man with Graves' ophthalmopathy.

This clonotype was seen at least ten times. A read error may account for a junction end that differs from germline. The chain is built from TRBV7-7 and TRBJ2-2; tentative D call: TRBD1 (5 bases). The germline CDR1 and CDR2 sequences are SSHAT and FNYEAQ (reference sequence). The CDR3 sequence is 14 residues long. The CDR3 is CASRLTGLTGELFF. DNA of the CDR3: TGTGCTAGCAGATTAACAGGTCTCACCGGGGAGCTGTTTTTT.

V and J are TRBV10-3 and TRBJ1-2, with 8 nucleotides matching TRBD1. Germline V CDR1 and CDR2: ENHRY, SYGVKD. After removal of 3 bases from V and 1 base from J, the junction contained 4 bases not matched to a gene. The CDR3 is made up of 15 amino acids. The CDR3 DNA is TGTGCCATCAGTGACCGGGACAGGATTAACTATGGCTACACCTTC. Encoded protein: CAISDRDRINYGYTF.

The V call is TRBV10-3, the J call TRBJ2-5; TRBD1 matches at 7 bases. Germline CDR1 ENHRY, CDR2 SYGVKD. There are 15 residues in the CDR3. The junction had 3 bases not matched to a gene; V was cut back by 0 bases and J by 2 bases. CDR3: CAISESRTGQETQYF. CDR3 nucleotides: TGTGCCATCAGTGAGTCGAGGACAGGTCAAGAGACCCAGTACTTC.

This clonotype came up many times. V is TRBV12-3 or TRBV12-4 and J is TRBJ1-1; D gene ambiguous. V gave up 0 bases and J gave up 4 bases, with 12 bases separating them. The CDR3 is 15 residues long. The CDR3 protein is CASSLANDGSTEAFF. CDR3 in DNA: TGTGCCAGCAGTTTAGCTAACGACGGCAGCACTGAAGCTTTCTTT.

This clonotype was picked up one time. The chain joins TRBV2 to TRBJ1-5, with 9 bases lining up with TRBD1. The CDR3 has 18 residues. The J segment lost 1 base and the V segment lost 1 base, leaving 8 bases of the junction unmatched. Germline CDR1 SNHLY, CDR2 FYNNEI. CDR3 protein: CASSEGNRGQGSNQPQHF. CDR3 bases: TGTGCCAGCAGTGAAGGGAACAGGGGGCAAGGGAGCAATCAGCCCCAGCATTTT.

The chain uses TRBV25-1 and TRBJ2-7; D is unresolved. CDR1 is MGHDK and CDR2 is SYGVNS in the germline V gene. CDR3 size: 15 residues. Deletions cut 8 bases from V and 0 bases from J, with 17 bases between. The CDR3 DNA sequence: TGTGCCAGCTCACCAAAGGTCGTGAGCTCCTACGAGCAGTACTTC. It encodes CASSPKVVSSYEQYF.

The gene calls are TRBV15 and TRBJ2-5; 10 positions match TRBD2. Germline CDR1 LNHNV, CDR2 YYDKDF (reference sequence). The CDR3 runs 16 residues. J lost 4 bases, V lost 2 bases, and 7 bases had no gene match. This CDR3 is CATSRTSGVFRETQYF. CDR3 sequence (DNA): TGTGCCACCAGCAGAACTAGCGGGGTCTTCCGAGAGACCCAGTACTTC.

This clonotype was picked up many times. The chain couples TRBV29-1 to TRBJ2-7; D is perhaps TRBD1 (5 bases). The V gene's germline CDR1 is SQVTM and CDR2 ANQGSEA. V gave up 4 bases and J gave up 6 bases, with 16 bases separating them. The CDR3 has 13 residues. Here the CDR3 DNA reads TGCAGCGTTGGGCGGCAGGGAACGTCCGAGCAGTACTTC. It encodes CSVGRQGTSEQYF.

As to this clonotype: This clone may be a read error of a much larger clone one base away. The rearrangement joins TRBV12-5 to TRBJ1-1; D gene ambiguous. Germline lookup yields CDR1 LGHNT and CDR2 FRNRAP. CDR3 length: 12 amino acids. The CDR3, as DNA: TGTGCCAGCAGTTTTAGGGTGGCCGAAGCTTTCTTT. Translating it yields CASSFRVAEAFF.

This clonotype appeared a few times. The V and J genes are TRBV6-2 or TRBV6-3 and TRBJ1-2; tentatively, D is TRBD1 (5 bases). V gave up 8 bases and J gave up 8 bases, with 15 bases separating them. CDR1 is MNHEY, CDR2 SVGEGT, per germline. The CDR3 runs 12 residues. In DNA, the CDR3 is TGTGCCAGCCACCGTTGGGGGTTAGGCTACACCTTC. The encoded protein is CASHRWGLGYTF.

A remark on this clonotype: This may stem from a read error, because a much larger clone lies one nucleotide away. The genes are TRBV7-2 and TRBJ1-1, with no clear D. CDR1 and CDR2 (germline): SGHTA, FQGNSA. The V end lost 1 base, the J end lost 3 bases, and 9 bases lay between the germline ends. The CDR3 contains 14 residues. The CDR3 loop is CTSSLVAPHTEAFF. In nucleotides, the CDR3 is TGTACCAGCAGCTTAGTAGCTCCGCACACTGAAGCTTTCTTT.

With respect to this clonotype: A clone one base away is much larger, so this may be a read error. The genes are TRBV6-1 and TRBJ1-1; D ambiguous. The CDR3 extends over 13 amino acids. The germline CDR1 and CDR2 sequences are MNHNS and SASEGT. The V and J ends lost 8 bases and 1 base respectively, with 11 bases between them. Here the CDR3 reads CASDDRWNTEAFF. The CDR3 DNA reads as TGTGCCAGCGACGATAGGTGGAACACTGAAGCTTTCTTT.

This chain links TRBV25-1 with TRBJ1-3, with 9 bases matching TRBD1. CDR1 and CDR2 (germline): MGHDK, SYGVNS. The CDR3 is 13 amino acids. V was pared by 11 bases and J by 2 bases, with 4 bases of the junction left unmatched. CDR3 DNA sequence: TGTGCCGGGACAGGGCGTCCTGGAAACACCATATATTTT. This translates into CAGTGRPGNTIYF.

This clonotype came up a few times. A much larger clone lies a single base off, so this may be a read error. The chain carries TRBV29-1 and TRBJ2-5, with D perhaps TRBD2 (6 bases). The CDR3 has 13 residues. CDR1 SQVTM and CDR2 ANQGSEA come from the germline V gene. The CDR3 region has the DNA TGCGGCGTTGGAGGGGATGAGCAAGAGACCCAGTACTTC. Protein sequence: CGVGGDEQETQYF.

This clonotype was seen many times. The J gene is TRBJ2-2, the V gene TRBV27; D remains unclear. This CDR3 comprises 11 residues. Trimming left V 6 bases short and J 8 bases short, with 7 bases between. The germline V gene encodes CDR1 MNHEY and CDR2 SMNVEV (reference sequence). The CDR3 DNA sequence: TGTGCCAGCAGCCTTTTAGGGGAGCTGTTTTTT. Residues: CASSLLGELFF.

This clonotype was detected many times. This chain links TRBV25-1 with TRBJ1-4; D gene ambiguous. CDR1 and CDR2 (germline): MGHDK, SYGVNS. The CDR3 runs 13 residues. The V gene lost 3 bases and the J gene lost 7 bases, with 9 bases spanning the gap. The CDR3 protein is CASSDPYPEKLFF. The CDR3 DNA follows: TGTGCCAGCAGTGATCCGTACCCTGAAAAACTGTTTTTT. Full variable domain (rest looked up from reference TRBV25-1 and TRBJ1-4): EADIYQTPRYLVIGTGKKITLECSQTMGHDKMYWYQQDPGMELHLIHYSYGVNSTEKGDLSSESTVSRIRTEHFPLTLESARPSHTSQYLCASSDPYPEKLFFGSGTQLSVL.

This chain uses TRBV4-2 with TRBJ1-1; D is uncertain. V dropped 4 bases and J dropped 6 bases, with 9 bases sitting between them. The CDR3 contains 12 residues. CDR1 is LGHNA and CDR2 is YNFKEQ in the germline V gene. In DNA, the CDR3 is TGTGCCAGCAGCCCAGATTACGCTGAAGCTTTCTTT. Protein product: CASSPDYAEAFF.

The chain is built from TRBV9 and TRBJ2-1; TRBD2 agrees at 15 bases. The V and J ends lost 4 bases and 0 bases, in that order; junction bases with no gene match: 8. CDR3 length: 19 amino acids. The germline V gene has CDR1 SGDLS and CDR2 YYNGEE. CDR3 bases: TGTGCCAGCAGCAACGGACTAGCGGGGGGGCCCTTCTCCTACAATGAGCAGTTCTTC. Residues: CASSNGLAGGPFSYNEQFF.

This clonotype was counted ten times or more. This CDR3 is CASSSTDRRNEKLFF. The CDR3 bases are TGTGCCAGCAGTTCCACGGACAGGCGAAATGAAAAACTGTTTTTT. The gene calls are TRBV12-3 or TRBV12-4 and TRBJ1-4, with 7 bases lining up with TRBD1. Trimming removed 4 bases from V and 5 bases from J; junction bases left unmatched: 7. This CDR3 has 15 amino acids.

This clonotype has a handful of counts. The chain has TRBV6-5 and TRBJ1-2; perhaps TRBD1 as D (5 bases). Germline lookup yields CDR1 MNHEY and CDR2 SVGAGI. Trimming pared 5 bases from V and 4 bases from J, leaving 29 bases between. The CDR3 loop spans 19 amino acids. The CDR3 region has the DNA TGTGCCAGCAGTCAATACTCACCGGGACCGCGGTTTTCGGGCTATGGCTACACCTTC. Translation gives CASSQYSPGPRFSGYGYTF.

This chain joins TRBV13 and TRBJ1-5, with D perhaps matching TRBD1 (5 bases). V lost 5 bases to trimming and J lost 0 bases, with 11 bases between them. Germline V CDR1 and CDR2: PRHDT, FYEKMQ (reference sequence). This CDR3 is built from 15 residues. The CDR3 loop reads CASSQGGDSNQPQHF. DNA for the CDR3: TGTGCCAGCAGCCAAGGAGGGGATAGCAATCAGCCCCAGCATTTT.

As DNA, the CDR3 is TGTGCCAGCAGCATGCCTAGCGGGGGGAGCACCGGGGAGCTGTTTTTT. Translating it yields CASSMPSGGSTGELFF. The V and J genes are TRBV7-8 and TRBJ2-2, with TRBD2 matching over 11 bases. Germline loops: CDR1 SGHVS, CDR2 FQNEAQ. This CDR3 region has 16 residues. The ends lost 5 bases at V and 4 bases at J; junction bases unmatched: 6. The entire variable domain, with the rest obtained from reference TRBV7-8 and TRBJ2-2, is as follows: GAGVSQSPRYKVAKRGQDVALRCDPISGHVSLFWYQQALGQGPEFLTYFQNEAQLDKSGLPSDRFFAERPEGSVSTLKIQRTQQEDSAVYLCASSMPSGGSTGELFFGEGSRLTVL.

This clonotype showed up just a few times. This chain uses TRBV5-6 with TRBJ2-7, with TRBD1 matching 9 bases. This CDR3 has 16 amino acids. Per the germline V gene, CDR1 is SGHDT and CDR2 is YYEEEE. The V segment lost 0 bases and the J segment 1 base; nucleotides outside the gene matches: 5. As DNA, the CDR3 is TGTGCCAGCAGCTTGGAAGGGACAGGGAGATCCTACGAGCAGTACTTC. Its translation is CASSLEGTGRSYEQYF.

There are many counts of this clonotype. V usage is TRBV25-1 and J usage is TRBJ1-2; no reliable D call. The V end was cut by 6 bases, the J end by 4 bases, with 12 bases between. This CDR3 spans 13 amino acids. CDR1 MGHDK and CDR2 SYGVNS come from the germline V gene. CDR3 loop: CASRPAGIYGYTF. CDR3 DNA: TGTGCCAGCAGGCCTGCGGGAATCTATGGCTACACCTTC.

This clonotype was seen only a few times. The chain uses TRBV20-1 and TRBJ2-7, with 12 bases matching TRBD1. Looked up from germline, CDR1 is DFQATT and CDR2 is SNEGSKA (reference sequence). The V and J ends lost 6 bases and 3 bases, in that order; junction bases with no gene match: 15. The CDR3 covers 17 residues. CDR3 loop: CSASYRHGTGGLYEQYF. CDR3 bases: TGCAGTGCCTCATATCGGCACGGGACAGGGGGCCTCTACGAGCAGTACTTC.

In regard to this clonotype: A read error may account for a junction end that differs from germline. The chain is built from TRBV2 and TRBJ1-6; 7 bases fit TRBD1. This CDR3 is built from 15 residues. Germline V lookup: CDR1 SNHLY, CDR2 FYNNEI. CDR3 nucleotide sequence: TGTGCCAGCAGTGATCAGGGGGGCGGTAATTCGCCCCTCCACTTT. Protein product: CASSDQGGGNSPLHF. Looking up the rest from reference TRBV2 and TRBJ1-6 gives the full variable domain: EPEVTQTPSHQVTQMGQEVILRCVPISNHLYFYWYRQILGQKVEFLVSFYNNEISEKSEIFDDQFSVERPDGSNFTLKIRSTKLEDSAMYFCASSDQGGGNSPLHFGNGTRLTVT.

This clonotype was seen repeatedly, ten times or more. V usage is TRBV19 and J usage is TRBJ2-7; 9 bases agree with TRBD1. V lost 5 bases to trimming and J lost 2 bases; unmatched junction nucleotides: 4. CDR3 size: 14 residues. Germline-derived CDR1 and CDR2 are LNHDA and SQIVND (reference sequence). DNA of the CDR3: TGTGCCAGTAGTGGCCGGGACAGGGCCTACGAGCAGTACTTC. Its translation: CASSGRDRAYEQYF.

The sample holds many counts of this clonotype. The V and J genes are TRBV11-2 and TRBJ2-6; D perhaps matches TRBD1 (7 bases). The V end was cut by 4 bases, the J end by 2 bases, with 12 bases between. The CDR3 is 16 amino acids. Germline values: CDR1 SGHAT, CDR2 FQNNGV. CDR3 region: CASSSTGEAGANVLTF. The CDR3 DNA follows: TGTGCCAGCAGCTCAACAGGGGAGGCTGGGGCCAACGTCCTGACTTTC.